These 18 T cell receptor beta chains originate from one sample sequenced in a study of CD8+ T cells in alopecia areata. The treatment here: oral pan-JAK inhibitor, 5-10 mg twice daily. RNA was isolated and reverse transcribed to cDNA, the sequencing template. The method was immunoSEQ multiplex PCR; TCRdb's version includes in-frame clones alone and lacks a portion of them. The sample records 200,000 or so clones, 35% to 40% being singletons. The material was CD4+ T cells sorted from blood, obtained at approximately week 30, from a patient treated with tofacitinib. The source of these receptors is a human donor with alopecia areata.

V is TRBV2 and J is TRBJ1-1; tentative D call: TRBD1 (5 bases). V lost 4 bases to trimming and J lost 5 bases, with 14 bases between them. Germline CDR1 reads SNHLY; CDR2 reads FYNNEI. The CDR3 extends over 14 amino acids. CDR3 protein: CASSGQGGRTEAFF. The CDR3 DNA reads TGTGCCAGCAGTGGGCAGGGAGGGAGAACTGAAGCTTTCTTT.

The genes are TRBV11-2 and TRBJ1-6, with 8 positions matching TRBD1. The CDR3 has 16 amino acids. Germline-derived CDR1 and CDR2 are SGHAT and FQNNGV. Trimming cost V 6 bases and J 7 bases; bases outside gene matches: 11. The CDR3 DNA is TGTGCCAGCAGGTTTTCGGACAGGGCTTCGAATTCACCCCTCCACTTT. Translating it yields CASRFSDRASNSPLHF.

This clone came up once. The V gene is TRBV5-1, the J gene TRBJ2-1, with TRBD2 matching over 10 bases. Germline loops: CDR1 SGHRS, CDR2 YFSETQ. The CDR3 is 14 residues long. The V gene end was trimmed by 2 bases and the J gene end by 16 bases; junction bases not matched to a gene: 12. As DNA, the CDR3 is TGCGCCAGCAGCTTAACTAGCGGGGCGGCTTCCACCTTCTTC. Its protein is CASSLTSGAASTFF.

CDR3 sequence (DNA): TGTGCCAGCAGCGGGAGTACAGGGTTTGGAGAGCAGTACTTC. It translates to CASSGSTGFGEQYF. The chain is built from TRBV7-9 and TRBJ2-7, with TRBD1 as a possible D gene (6 bases). This CDR3 is 14 amino acids long. Per germline, CDR1 SEHNR and CDR2 FQNEAQ (reference sequence). V dropped 5 bases and J dropped 7 bases, with 18 bases sitting between them.

This clone was detected a few times. The chain is built from TRBV7-9 and TRBJ2-7; TRBD2 matches at 7 bases. The germline CDR1 and CDR2 sequences are SEHNR and FQNEAQ (reference sequence). V lost 5 bases, J lost 0 bases, and 10 bases stayed unmatched. CDR3 length equals 16 residues. CDR3 DNA sequence: TGTGCCAGCAGCAAAGCTAAGCGGGATCTCTCCTACGAGCAGTACTTC. Translating it yields CASSKAKRDLSYEQYF.

V gene TRBV4-1 combines with J gene TRBJ1-2; a weak D match, TRBD1 (5 bases). Germline V gene lookup returns CDR1 MGHRA and CDR2 YSYEKL. V lost 0 bases to trimming and J lost 3 bases, with 17 bases between them. The CDR3 contains 17 residues. The CDR3 sequence is CASSQDRTRWGDYGYTF. The CDR3, as DNA: TGCGCCAGCAGCCAAGATCGTACGCGATGGGGGGACTATGGCTACACCTTC.

V and J are TRBV9 and TRBJ2-1; D not certain. Per the germline V gene, CDR1 is SGDLS and CDR2 is YYNGEE. The V end was cut by 1 base, the J end by 9 bases, with 8 bases between. This CDR3 comprises 12 residues. The DNA for the CDR3 is TGTGCCAGCAGCGTAAACTGGGGTGAGCAGTTCTTC. It translates to CASSVNWGEQFF.

This sequence joins TRBV15 and TRBJ1-2, with D possibly TRBD1 on 6 matching bases. V was pared by 6 bases and J by 4 bases, with 15 bases between. Germline CDR1 LNHNV, CDR2 YYDKDF (reference sequence). CDR3 length: 14 amino acids. CDR3 region: CATRTGPRFYGYTF. CDR3 nucleotide sequence: TGTGCCACCAGGACAGGTCCGCGTTTCTATGGCTACACCTTC.

This clone has only a few counts. This chain uses TRBV5-4 with TRBJ2-5; 7 bases map to TRBD1. CDR3 length equals 13 residues. The J segment lost 4 bases and the V segment lost 2 bases, leaving 2 bases of the junction unmatched. Germline loops: CDR1 SGHNT, CDR2 YYREEE (reference sequence). The CDR3 protein is CASSLQGLETQYF. DNA for the CDR3: TGTGCCAGCAGCTTACAGGGGTTAGAGACCCAGTACTTC.

This clone was counted only a few times. This CDR3 reads CASSQNGQGVYEQYF. DNA of the CDR3: TGTGCCAGCAGCCAAAACGGACAGGGAGTCTACGAGCAGTACTTC. The chain couples TRBV6-5 to TRBJ2-7, with 8 bases fitting TRBD1. The germline gives CDR1 MNHEY, CDR2 SVGAGI. This CDR3 contains 15 residues. The ends lost 6 bases at V and 3 bases at J; junction bases unmatched: 10.

This clone appeared a few times. The chain links TRBV6-4 to TRBJ2-2; D unclear. Germline CDR1 MRHNA, CDR2 SNTAGT. Trimming took off 6 bases at V and 6 bases at J, with 2 bases between the two ends. The length of the CDR3 is 10 residues. This CDR3 reads CASSPGELFF. CDR3 sequence (DNA): TGTGCCAGCAGCCCCGGGGAGCTGTTTTTT.

The V gene is TRBV6-5, the J gene TRBJ1-2, with 11 bases matching TRBD1. V shed 0 bases and J 7 bases; nucleotides not matched to a gene: 4. The germline V gene has CDR1 MNHEY and CDR2 SVGAGI. This CDR3 comprises 15 residues. CDR3 region: CASSYSGTGGGGYTF. Written as DNA, the CDR3 is TGTGCCAGCAGTTACTCTGGGACAGGGGGAGGTGGCTACACCTTC.

This clone was picked up a small number of times. V gene TRBV7-6 combines with J gene TRBJ2-2, with 8 bases aligning to TRBD1. Germline V gives CDR1 SGHVS, CDR2 FNYEAQ. Unmatched junction bases numbered 5, after V lost 5 bases and J lost 3 bases. The CDR3 loop spans 15 amino acids. The CDR3 DNA follows: TGTGCCAGCAGCCGGACAGGGCTTGACACCGGGGAGCTGTTTTTT. As protein: CASSRTGLDTGELFF. Together with reference TRBV7-6 and TRBJ2-2, the CDR3 gives the full variable domain: GAGVSQSPRYKVTKRGQDVALRCDPISGHVSLYWYRQALGQGPEFLTYFNYEAQQDKSGLPNDRFSAERPEGSISTLTIQRTEQRDSAMYRCASSRTGLDTGELFFGEGSRLTVL.

In this sample, this clone turned up a few times. The chain is built from TRBV10-3 and TRBJ1-5, with D perhaps matching TRBD1 (5 bases). Between the trimmed V and J ends, which lost 3 bases and 6 bases, there was a span of 6 bases. This CDR3 has 12 residues. In germline, CDR1 is ENHRY, CDR2 SYGVKD. CDR3 loop: CAISDRVQPQHF. DNA of the CDR3: TGTGCCATCAGTGACAGGGTTCAGCCCCAGCATTTT.

This sequence joins TRBV6-5 and TRBJ2-2; D gene ambiguous. The CDR3 totals 15 residues. V gave up 2 bases and J gave up 1 base, with 8 bases separating them. Looked up from germline, CDR1 is MNHEY and CDR2 is SVGAGI. Here the CDR3 DNA reads TGTGCCAGCAGTTACAGACGGATGAACACCGGGGAGCTGTTTTTT. It specifies CASSYRRMNTGELFF.

There are a few counts of this clone. This chain connects TRBV30 to TRBJ1-2; D call uncertain. The CDR3 runs 13 residues. Germline values: CDR1 GTSNPN, CDR2 SVGIG (reference sequence). The V gene lost 0 bases and the J gene lost 5 bases, with 10 bases spanning the gap. The CDR3 coding sequence is TGTGCCTGGAGTGTAAGCTGGGATTATGGCTACACCTTC. Residues: CAWSVSWDYGYTF.

This chain connects TRBV4-2 to TRBJ2-7; D possibly corresponds to TRBD2 (5 bases). The CDR3 spans 14 residues. Trimming took 1 base from V and 4 from J, leaving 11 bases between them. Germline-derived CDR1 and CDR2 are LGHNA and YNFKEQ. CDR3 in amino acids: CASSQGSRRYEQYF. The CDR3 nucleotides are TGTGCCAGCAGCCAAGGCTCCAGGAGGTACGAGCAGTACTTC.

J is TRBJ2-3 and V is TRBV27; D is unresolved. CDR3 length equals 11 residues. Trimming cost V 8 bases and J 7 bases, with 10 bases left between them. Germline-derived CDR1 and CDR2 are MNHEY and SMNVEV (reference sequence). The CDR3 coding sequence is TGTGCCAGCTGTGAGTCACATACGCAGTATTTT. This sequence encodes CASCESHTQYF.